These 2 T cell receptor beta chains were sequenced from one sample in a study of shared clonotypes between healthy human individuals (dated by TCRdb to the early 2020s). The method was the immunoSEQ multiplex PCR assay. Entries here come from immuneACCESS through TCRdb and include only in-frame sequences with V and J called. Some clones fail to appear in such tables; in the studies checked, an unresolved V gene covers under half of the shortfall, and the cause of the remainder is unknown. This sample comprises a few million clones, more than 80% of them detected only once. The top ten constitute over 0.12% of the sample. Source material: naive CD4+ T cells sorted from blood. In light of the paper, this sample's cell subset or site label describes: CD45RA+ positively selected. The source of these receptors is a man aged 18 to 30 in good health.

The chain is built from TRBV29-1 and TRBJ2-5; D possibly corresponds to TRBD1 (6 bases). The DNA matches TRBJ2-7 better at its end, which makes the J call doubtful. CDR3 length equals 12 residues. Germline V lookup: CDR1 SQVTM, CDR2 ANQGSEA. The CDR3 DNA is TGCAGCGTCGGGACAAATACCTACGAGCAGTACTTC. Translated, it gives CSVGTNTYEQYF.

This clone was observed a handful of times. The V and J genes are TRBV30 and TRBJ1-1, with 9 positions matching TRBD1. Trimming removed 3 bases from V and 7 bases from J; junction bases left unmatched: 6. CDR1 is GTSNPN and CDR2 is SVGIG in the germline V gene (reference sequence). The CDR3 runs 13 residues. The CDR3 reads CAWRTGGSGEAFF. The CDR3, as DNA: TGTGCCTGGAGGACAGGGGGAAGCGGTGAAGCTTTCTTT.